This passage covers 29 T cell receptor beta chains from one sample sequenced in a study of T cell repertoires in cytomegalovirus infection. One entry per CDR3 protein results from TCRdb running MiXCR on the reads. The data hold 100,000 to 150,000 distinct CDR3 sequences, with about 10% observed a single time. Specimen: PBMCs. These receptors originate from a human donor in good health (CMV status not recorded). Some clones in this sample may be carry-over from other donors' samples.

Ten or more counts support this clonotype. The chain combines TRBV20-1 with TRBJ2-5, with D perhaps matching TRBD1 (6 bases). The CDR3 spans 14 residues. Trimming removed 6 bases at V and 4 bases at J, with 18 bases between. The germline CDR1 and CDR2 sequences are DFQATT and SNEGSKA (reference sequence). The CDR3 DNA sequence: TGCAGTGCCGCTTGGATTGGGGGCTTAGAGACCCAGTACTTC. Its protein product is CSAAWIGGLETQYF.

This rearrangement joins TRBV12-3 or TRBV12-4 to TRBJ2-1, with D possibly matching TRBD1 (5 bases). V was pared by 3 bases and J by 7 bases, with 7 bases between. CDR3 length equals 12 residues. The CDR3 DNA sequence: TGTGCCAGCAGTTTCGCAGGGAATGAGCAGTTCTTC. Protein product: CASSFAGNEQFF.

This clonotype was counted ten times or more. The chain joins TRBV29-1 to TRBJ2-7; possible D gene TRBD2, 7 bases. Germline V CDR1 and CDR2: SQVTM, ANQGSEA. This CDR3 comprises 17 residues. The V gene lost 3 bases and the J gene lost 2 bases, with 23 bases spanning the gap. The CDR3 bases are TGCAGCGTTGACGGCGGGGGCCCTTCCGGACCGCCCTACGAGCAGTACTTC. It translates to CSVDGGGPSGPPYEQYF.

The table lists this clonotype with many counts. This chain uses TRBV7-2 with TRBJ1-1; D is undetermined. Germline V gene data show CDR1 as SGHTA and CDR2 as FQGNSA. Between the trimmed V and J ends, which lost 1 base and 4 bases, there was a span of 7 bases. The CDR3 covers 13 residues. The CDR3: CASSLGSGTEAFF. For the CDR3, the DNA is TGTGCCAGCAGCTTAGGTTCAGGCACTGAAGCTTTCTTT.

As DNA, the CDR3 is TGTGCCAGCAGTTTATTCCCACGCGAGCAGTACTTC. Its protein is CASSLFPREQYF. The chain employs TRBV28 and TRBJ2-7; D is ambiguous. V was clipped by 1 base and J by 6 bases, with 7 bases between them. The CDR3 length is 12 residues. Germline V CDR1 and CDR2: MDHEN, SYDVKM.

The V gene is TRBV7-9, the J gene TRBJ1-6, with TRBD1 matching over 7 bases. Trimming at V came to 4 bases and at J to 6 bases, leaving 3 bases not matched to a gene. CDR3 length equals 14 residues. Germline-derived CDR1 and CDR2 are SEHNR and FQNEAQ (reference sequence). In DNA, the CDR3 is TGTGCCAGCAGCTGGGACAGAAGTAATTCACCCCTCCACTTT. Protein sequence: CASSWDRSNSPLHF. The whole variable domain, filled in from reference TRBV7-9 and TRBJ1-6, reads DTGVSQNPRHKITKRGQNVTFRCDPISEHNRLYWYRQTLGQGPEFLTYFQNEAQLEKSRLLSDRFSAERPKGSFSTLEIQRTEQGDSAMYLCASSWDRSNSPLHFGNGTRLTVT.

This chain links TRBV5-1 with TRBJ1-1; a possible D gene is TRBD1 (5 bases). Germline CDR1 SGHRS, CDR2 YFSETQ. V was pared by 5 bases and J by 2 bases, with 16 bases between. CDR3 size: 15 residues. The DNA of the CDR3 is TGCGCCAGCAGTACATCCGGGACCGATAACACTGAAGCTTTCTTT. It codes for CASSTSGTDNTEAFF. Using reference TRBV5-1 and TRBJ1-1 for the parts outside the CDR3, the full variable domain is KAGVTQTPRYLIKTRGQQVTLSCSPISGHRSVSWYQQTPGQGLQFLFEYFSETQRNKGNFPGRFSGRQFSNSRSEMNVSTLELGDSALYLCASSTSGTDNTEAFFGQGTRLTVV.

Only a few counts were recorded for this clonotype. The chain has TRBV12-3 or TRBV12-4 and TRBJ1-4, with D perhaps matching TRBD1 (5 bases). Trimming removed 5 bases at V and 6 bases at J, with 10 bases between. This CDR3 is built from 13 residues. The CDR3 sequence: CASSILTDEKLFF. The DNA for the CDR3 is TGTGCCAGCAGTATCCTGACAGATGAAAAACTGTTTTTT.

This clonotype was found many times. CDR3 bases: TGTGCCAGCAGCTCATACCTAACTAGCGGCTACGAGCAGTACTTC. Residues: CASSSYLTSGYEQYF. The chain recombines TRBV7-2 with TRBJ2-7, with 8 bases matching TRBD2. This CDR3 comprises 15 residues. The V gene end was trimmed by 4 bases and the J gene end by 3 bases; junction bases not matched to a gene: 8. Germline V gives CDR1 SGHTA, CDR2 FQGNSA.

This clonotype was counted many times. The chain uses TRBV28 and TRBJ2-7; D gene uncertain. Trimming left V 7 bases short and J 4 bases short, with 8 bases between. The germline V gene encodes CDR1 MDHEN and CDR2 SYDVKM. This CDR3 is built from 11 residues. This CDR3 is CASTSPYEQYF. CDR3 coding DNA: TGTGCCAGCACGTCGCCTTACGAGCAGTACTTC.

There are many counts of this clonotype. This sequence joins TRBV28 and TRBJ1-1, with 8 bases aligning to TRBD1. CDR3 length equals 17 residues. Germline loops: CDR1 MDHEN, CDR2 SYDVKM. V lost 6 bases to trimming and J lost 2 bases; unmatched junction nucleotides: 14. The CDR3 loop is CASRRTGTGYGNTEAFF. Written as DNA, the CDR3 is TGTGCCAGCAGGAGGACCGGGACAGGCTACGGAAACACTGAAGCTTTCTTT. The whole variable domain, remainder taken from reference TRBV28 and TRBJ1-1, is DVKVTQSSRYLVKRTGEKVFLECVQDMDHENMFWYRQDPGLGLRLIYFSYDVKMKEKGDIPEGYSVSREKKERFSLILESASTNQTSMYLCASRRTGTGYGNTEAFFGQGTRLTVV.

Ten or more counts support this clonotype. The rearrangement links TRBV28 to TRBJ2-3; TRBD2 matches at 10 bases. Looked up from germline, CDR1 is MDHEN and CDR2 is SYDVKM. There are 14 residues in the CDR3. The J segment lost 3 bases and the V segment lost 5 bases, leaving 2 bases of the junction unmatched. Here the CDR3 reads CASSLSGGTDTQYF. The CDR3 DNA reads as TGTGCCAGCAGTCTTAGCGGGGGGACAGATACGCAGTATTTT. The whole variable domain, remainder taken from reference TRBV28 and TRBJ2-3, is DVKVTQSSRYLVKRTGEKVFLECVQDMDHENMFWYRQDPGLGLRLIYFSYDVKMKEKGDIPEGYSVSREKKERFSLILESASTNQTSMYLCASSLSGGTDTQYFGPGTRLTVL.

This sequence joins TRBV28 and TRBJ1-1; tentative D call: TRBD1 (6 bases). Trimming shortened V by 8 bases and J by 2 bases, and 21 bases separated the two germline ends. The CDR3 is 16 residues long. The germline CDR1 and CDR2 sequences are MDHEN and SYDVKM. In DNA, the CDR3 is TGTGCCAGCCACCGCTTTCGGGGAGGGGGTAACACTGAAGCTTTCTTT. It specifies CASHRFRGGGNTEAFF.

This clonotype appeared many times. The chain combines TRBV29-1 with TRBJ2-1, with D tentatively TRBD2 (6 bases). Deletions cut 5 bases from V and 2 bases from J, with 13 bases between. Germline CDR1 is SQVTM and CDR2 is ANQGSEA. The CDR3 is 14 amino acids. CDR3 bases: TGCAGCGTTAACGGGGGACGAGCCTACAATGAGCAGTTCTTC. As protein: CSVNGGRAYNEQFF.

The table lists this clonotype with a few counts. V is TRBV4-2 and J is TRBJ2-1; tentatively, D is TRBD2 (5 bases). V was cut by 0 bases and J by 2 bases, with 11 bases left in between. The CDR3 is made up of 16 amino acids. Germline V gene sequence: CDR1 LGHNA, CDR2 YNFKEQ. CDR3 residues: CASSQEGGRTYNEQFF. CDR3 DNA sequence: TGTGCCAGCAGCCAAGAGGGCGGGCGGACCTACAATGAGCAGTTCTTC.

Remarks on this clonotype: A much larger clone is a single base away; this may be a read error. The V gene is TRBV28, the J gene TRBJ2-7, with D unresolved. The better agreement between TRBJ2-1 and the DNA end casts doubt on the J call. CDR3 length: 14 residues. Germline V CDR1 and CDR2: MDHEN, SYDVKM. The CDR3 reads CASSHQDGTYEQFF. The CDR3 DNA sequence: TGTGCCAGCAGCCATCAGGACGGCACCTACGAGCAGTTCTTC.

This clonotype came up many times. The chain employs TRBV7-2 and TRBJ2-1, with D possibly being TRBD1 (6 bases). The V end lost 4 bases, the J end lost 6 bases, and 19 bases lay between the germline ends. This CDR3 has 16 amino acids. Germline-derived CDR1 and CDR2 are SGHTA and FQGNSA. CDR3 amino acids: CASSSPRTVVSNEQFF. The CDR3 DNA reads TGTGCCAGCAGCTCCCCTCGGACAGTTGTAAGCAATGAGCAGTTCTTC.

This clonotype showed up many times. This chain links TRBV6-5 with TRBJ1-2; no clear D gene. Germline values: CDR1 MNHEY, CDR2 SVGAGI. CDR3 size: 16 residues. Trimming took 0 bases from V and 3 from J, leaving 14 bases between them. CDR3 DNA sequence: TGTGCCAGCAGTTACTCGGACGGGCGGGAGGACTATGGCTACACCTTC. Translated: CASSYSDGREDYGYTF.

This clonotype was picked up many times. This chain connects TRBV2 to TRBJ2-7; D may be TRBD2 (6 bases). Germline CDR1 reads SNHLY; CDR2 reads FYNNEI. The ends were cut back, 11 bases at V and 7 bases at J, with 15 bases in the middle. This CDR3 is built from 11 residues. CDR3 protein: CAGLRRGEQYF. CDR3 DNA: TGTGCCGGACTCCGTCGGGGGGAGCAGTACTTC.

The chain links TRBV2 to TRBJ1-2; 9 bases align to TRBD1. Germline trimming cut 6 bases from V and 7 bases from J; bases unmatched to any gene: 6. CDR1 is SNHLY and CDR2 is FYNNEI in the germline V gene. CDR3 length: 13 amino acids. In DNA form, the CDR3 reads TGTGCCAGCAGGGGGGACAGGGCCCTTGGCTACACCTTC. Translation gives CASRGDRALGYTF.

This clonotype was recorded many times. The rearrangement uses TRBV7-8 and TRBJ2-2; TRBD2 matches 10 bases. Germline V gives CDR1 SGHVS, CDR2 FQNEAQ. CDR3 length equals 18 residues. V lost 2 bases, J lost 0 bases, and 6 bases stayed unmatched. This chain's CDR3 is CASSLRTSGIANTGELFF. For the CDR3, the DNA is TGTGCCAGCAGCTTACGAACTAGCGGGATAGCGAACACCGGGGAGCTGTTTTTT. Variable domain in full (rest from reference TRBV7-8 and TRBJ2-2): GAGVSQSPRYKVAKRGQDVALRCDPISGHVSLFWYQQALGQGPEFLTYFQNEAQLDKSGLPSDRFFAERPEGSVSTLKIQRTQQEDSAVYLCASSLRTSGIANTGELFFGEGSRLTVL.

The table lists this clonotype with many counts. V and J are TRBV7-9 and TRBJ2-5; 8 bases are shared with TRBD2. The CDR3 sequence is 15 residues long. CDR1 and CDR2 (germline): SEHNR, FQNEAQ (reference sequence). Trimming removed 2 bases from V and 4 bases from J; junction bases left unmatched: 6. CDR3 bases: TGTGCCAGCAGCTTAACTGCGGGGGGAGGAGAGACCCAGTACTTC. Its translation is CASSLTAGGGETQYF.

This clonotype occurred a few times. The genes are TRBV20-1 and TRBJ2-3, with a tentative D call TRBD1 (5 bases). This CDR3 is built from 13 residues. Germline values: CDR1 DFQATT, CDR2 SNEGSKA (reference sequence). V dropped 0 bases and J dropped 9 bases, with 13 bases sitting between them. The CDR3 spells CSAREQLQGTQYF. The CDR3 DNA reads TGCAGTGCTAGAGAACAGCTTCAGGGCACGCAGTATTTT.

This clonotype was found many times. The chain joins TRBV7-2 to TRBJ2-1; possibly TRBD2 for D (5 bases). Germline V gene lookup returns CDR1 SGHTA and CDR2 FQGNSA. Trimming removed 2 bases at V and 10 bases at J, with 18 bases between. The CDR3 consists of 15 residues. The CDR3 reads CASSLPPGARREQFF. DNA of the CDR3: TGTGCCAGCAGCTTACCCCCCGGTGCCCGGAGGGAGCAGTTCTTC.

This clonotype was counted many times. The DNA of the CDR3 is TGTGCCAGCATCGGGGGGAGCACTGAAGCTTTCTTT. Amino acid sequence: CASIGGSTEAFF. The chain has TRBV28 and TRBJ1-1, with D perhaps matching TRBD1 (5 bases). V gave up 7 bases and J gave up 4 bases, with 10 bases separating them. Germline lookup yields CDR1 MDHEN and CDR2 SYDVKM. The CDR3 runs to 12 residues.

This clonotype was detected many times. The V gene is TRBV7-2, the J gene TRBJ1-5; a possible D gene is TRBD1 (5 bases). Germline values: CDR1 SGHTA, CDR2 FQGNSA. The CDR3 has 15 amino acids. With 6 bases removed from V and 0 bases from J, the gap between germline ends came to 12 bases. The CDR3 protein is CASSPTQGSNQPQHF. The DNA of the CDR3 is TGTGCCAGCAGTCCAACGCAGGGTAGCAATCAGCCCCAGCATTTT.

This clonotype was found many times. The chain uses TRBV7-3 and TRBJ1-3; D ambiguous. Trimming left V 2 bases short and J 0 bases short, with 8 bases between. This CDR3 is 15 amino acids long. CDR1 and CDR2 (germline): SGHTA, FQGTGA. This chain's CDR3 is CASSLHGGSGNTIYF. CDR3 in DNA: TGTGCCAGCAGCTTACACGGAGGCTCTGGAAACACCATATATTTT.

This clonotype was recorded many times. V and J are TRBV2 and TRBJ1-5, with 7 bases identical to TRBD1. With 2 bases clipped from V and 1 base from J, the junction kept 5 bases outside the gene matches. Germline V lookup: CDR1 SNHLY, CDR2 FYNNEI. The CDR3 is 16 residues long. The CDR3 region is CASSERGRGSNQPQHF. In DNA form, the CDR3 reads TGTGCCAGCAGTGAAAGGGGGCGCGGGAGCAATCAGCCCCAGCATTTT.

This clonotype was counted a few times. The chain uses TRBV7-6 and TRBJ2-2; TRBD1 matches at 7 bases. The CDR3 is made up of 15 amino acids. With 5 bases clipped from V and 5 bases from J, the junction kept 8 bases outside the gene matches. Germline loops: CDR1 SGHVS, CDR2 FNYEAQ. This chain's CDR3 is CASSARQGVTGELFF. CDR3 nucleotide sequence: TGTGCCAGCAGCGCCCGACAGGGCGTTACCGGGGAGCTGTTTTTT.